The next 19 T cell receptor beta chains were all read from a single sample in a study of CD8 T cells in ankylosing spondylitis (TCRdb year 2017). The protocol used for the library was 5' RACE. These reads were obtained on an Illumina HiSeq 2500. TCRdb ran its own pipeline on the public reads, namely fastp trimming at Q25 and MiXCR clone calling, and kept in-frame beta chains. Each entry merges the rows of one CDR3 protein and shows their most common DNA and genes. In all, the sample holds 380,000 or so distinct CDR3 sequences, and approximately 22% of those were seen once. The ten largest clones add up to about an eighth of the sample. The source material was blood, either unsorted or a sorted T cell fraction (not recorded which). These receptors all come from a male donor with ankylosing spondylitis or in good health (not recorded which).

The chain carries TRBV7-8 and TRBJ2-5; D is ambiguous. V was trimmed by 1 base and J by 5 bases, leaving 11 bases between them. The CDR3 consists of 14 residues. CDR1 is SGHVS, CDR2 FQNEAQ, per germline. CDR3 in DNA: TGTGCCAGCAGCTTAGTTTCCCATCGGGAGACCCAGTACTTC. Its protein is CASSLVSHRETQYF.

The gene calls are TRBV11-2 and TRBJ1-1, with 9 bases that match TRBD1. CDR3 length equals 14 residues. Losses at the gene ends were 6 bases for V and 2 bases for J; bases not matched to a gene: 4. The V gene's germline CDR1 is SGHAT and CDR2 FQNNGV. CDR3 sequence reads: CASRGQGGNTEAFF. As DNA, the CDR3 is TGTGCCAGCAGGGGACAGGGTGGAAACACTGAAGCTTTCTTT. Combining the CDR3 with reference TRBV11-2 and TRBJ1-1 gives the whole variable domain EAGVAQSPRYKIIEKRQSVAFWCNPISGHATLYWYQQILGQGPKLLIQFQNNGVVDDSQLPKDRFSAERLKGVDSTLKIQPAKLEDSAVYLCASRGQGGNTEAFFGQGTRLTVV.

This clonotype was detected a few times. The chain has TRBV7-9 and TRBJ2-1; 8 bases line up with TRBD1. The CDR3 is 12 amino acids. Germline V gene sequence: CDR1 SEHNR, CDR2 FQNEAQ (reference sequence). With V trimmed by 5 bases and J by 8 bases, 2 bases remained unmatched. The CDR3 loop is CASSQTGDEQFF. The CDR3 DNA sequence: TGTGCCAGCAGCCAGACAGGGGATGAGCAGTTCTTC. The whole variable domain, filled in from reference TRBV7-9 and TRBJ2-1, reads DTGVSQNPRHKITKRGQNVTFRCDPISEHNRLYWYRQTLGQGPEFLTYFQNEAQLEKSRLLSDRFSAERPKGSFSTLEIQRTEQGDSAMYLCASSQTGDEQFFGPGTRLTVL.

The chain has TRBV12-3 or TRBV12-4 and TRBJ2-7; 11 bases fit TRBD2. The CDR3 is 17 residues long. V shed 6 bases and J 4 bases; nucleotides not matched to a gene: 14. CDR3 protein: CASRSSLTSGVKYEQYF. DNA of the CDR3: TGTGCCAGCAGATCCTCTTTGACTAGCGGGGTAAAGTACGAGCAGTACTTC.

The CDR3 DNA follows: TGCAGTGCTAGAGACCGGACCTCCTACGAGCAGTACTTC. Its protein is CSARDRTSYEQYF. The V call is TRBV20-1, the J call TRBJ2-7; no definite D call. The CDR3 totals 13 residues. The V end lost 0 bases, the J end lost 0 bases, and 6 bases lay between the germline ends. Germline CDR1 is DFQATT and CDR2 is SNEGSKA (reference sequence).

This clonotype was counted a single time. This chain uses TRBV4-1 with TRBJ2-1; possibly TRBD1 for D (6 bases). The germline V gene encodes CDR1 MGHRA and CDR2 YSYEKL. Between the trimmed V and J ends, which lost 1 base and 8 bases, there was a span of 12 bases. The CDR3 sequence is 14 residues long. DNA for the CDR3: TGCGCCAGCAGCCAAGCGCAGGGGTCCGATGAGCAGTTCTTC. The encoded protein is CASSQAQGSDEQFF.

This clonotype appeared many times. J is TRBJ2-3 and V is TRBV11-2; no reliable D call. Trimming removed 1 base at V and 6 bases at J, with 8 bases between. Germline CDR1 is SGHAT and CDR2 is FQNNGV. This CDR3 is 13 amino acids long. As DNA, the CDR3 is TGTGCCAGCAGCTTAGTTGGGCGTGATACGCAGTATTTT. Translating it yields CASSLVGRDTQYF.

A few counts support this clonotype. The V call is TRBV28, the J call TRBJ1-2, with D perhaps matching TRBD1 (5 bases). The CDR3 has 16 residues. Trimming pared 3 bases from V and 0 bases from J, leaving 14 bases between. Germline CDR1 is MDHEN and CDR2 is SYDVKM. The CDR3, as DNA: TGTGCCAGCAGTTTGGGGGATGCCCTAACTAACTATGGCTACACCTTC. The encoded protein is CASSLGDALTNYGYTF.

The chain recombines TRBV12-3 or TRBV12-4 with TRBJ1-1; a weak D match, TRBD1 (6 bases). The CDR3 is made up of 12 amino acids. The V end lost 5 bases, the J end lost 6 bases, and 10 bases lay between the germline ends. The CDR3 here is CASSTGIAEAFF. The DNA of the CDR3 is TGTGCCAGCAGTACAGGGATTGCTGAAGCTTTCTTT.

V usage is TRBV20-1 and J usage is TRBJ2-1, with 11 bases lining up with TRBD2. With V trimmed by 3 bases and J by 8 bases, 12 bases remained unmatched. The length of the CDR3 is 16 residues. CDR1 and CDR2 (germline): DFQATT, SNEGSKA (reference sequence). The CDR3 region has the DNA TGCAGTGCTAGCCTTTCCACGGGACTAGCGGTCGATGAGCAGTTCTTC. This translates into CSASLSTGLAVDEQFF.

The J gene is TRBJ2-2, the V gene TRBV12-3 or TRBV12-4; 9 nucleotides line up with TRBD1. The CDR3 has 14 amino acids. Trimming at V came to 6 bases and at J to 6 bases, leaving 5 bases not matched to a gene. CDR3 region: CASRGTGKAGELFF. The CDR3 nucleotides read TGTGCCAGCAGGGGGACAGGGAAGGCCGGGGAGCTGTTTTTT.

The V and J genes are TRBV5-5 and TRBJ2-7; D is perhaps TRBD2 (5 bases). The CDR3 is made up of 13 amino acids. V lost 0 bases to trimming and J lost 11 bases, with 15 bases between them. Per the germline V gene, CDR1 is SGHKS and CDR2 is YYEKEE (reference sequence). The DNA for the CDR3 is TGTGCCAGCAGCTTGGCGTACGGGTCGGAGGAGTACTTC. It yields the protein CASSLAYGSEEYF.

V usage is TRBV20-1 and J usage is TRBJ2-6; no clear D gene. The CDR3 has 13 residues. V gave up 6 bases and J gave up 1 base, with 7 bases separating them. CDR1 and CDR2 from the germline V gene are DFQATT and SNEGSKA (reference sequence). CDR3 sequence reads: CSAKVSGANVLTF. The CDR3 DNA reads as TGCAGTGCCAAGGTTTCTGGGGCCAACGTCCTGACTTTC.

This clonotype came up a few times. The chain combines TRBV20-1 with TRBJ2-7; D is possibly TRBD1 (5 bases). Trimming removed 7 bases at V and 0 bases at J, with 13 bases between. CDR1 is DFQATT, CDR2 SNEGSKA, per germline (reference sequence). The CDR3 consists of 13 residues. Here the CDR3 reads CSVRSTASYEQYF. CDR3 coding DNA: TGCAGTGTCCGCTCGACAGCCTCCTACGAGCAGTACTTC.

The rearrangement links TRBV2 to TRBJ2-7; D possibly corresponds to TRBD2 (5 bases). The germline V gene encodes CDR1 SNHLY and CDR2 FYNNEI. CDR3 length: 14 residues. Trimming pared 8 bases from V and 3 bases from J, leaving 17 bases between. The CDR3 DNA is TGTGCCAGCTTGGACGGGGTCTTGAGCTACGAGCAGTACTTC. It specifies CASLDGVLSYEQYF.

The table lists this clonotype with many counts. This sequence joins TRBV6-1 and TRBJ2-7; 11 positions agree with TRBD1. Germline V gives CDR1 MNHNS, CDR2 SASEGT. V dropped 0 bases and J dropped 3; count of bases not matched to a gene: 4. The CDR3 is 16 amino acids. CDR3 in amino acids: CASSEAPGTGGYEQYF. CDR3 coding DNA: TGTGCCAGCAGTGAAGCGCCCGGGACAGGGGGCTACGAGCAGTACTTC.

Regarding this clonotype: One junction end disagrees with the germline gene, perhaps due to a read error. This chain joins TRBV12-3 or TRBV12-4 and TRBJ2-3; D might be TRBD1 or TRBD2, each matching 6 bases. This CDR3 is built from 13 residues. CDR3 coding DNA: TGTGCCAGCAGTCCCCTTCTACCGCGGGACACCCGTTTT. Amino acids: CASSPLLPRDTRF.

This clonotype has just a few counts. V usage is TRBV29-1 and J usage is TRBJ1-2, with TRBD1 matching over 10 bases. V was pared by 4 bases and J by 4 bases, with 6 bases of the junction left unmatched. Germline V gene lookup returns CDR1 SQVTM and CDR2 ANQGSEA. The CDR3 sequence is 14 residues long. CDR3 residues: CSVARQGASYGYTF. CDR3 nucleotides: TGCAGCGTTGCCAGACAGGGGGCTAGCTATGGCTACACCTTC.

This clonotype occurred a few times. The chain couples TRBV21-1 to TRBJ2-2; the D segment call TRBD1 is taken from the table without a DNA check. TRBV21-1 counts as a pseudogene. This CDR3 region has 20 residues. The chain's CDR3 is CASSKDGGAPSPENTGELFF. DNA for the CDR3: TGTGCCAGCAGCAAAGATGGGGGGGCCCCCAGTCCAGAAAACACCGGGGAGCTGTTTTTT.